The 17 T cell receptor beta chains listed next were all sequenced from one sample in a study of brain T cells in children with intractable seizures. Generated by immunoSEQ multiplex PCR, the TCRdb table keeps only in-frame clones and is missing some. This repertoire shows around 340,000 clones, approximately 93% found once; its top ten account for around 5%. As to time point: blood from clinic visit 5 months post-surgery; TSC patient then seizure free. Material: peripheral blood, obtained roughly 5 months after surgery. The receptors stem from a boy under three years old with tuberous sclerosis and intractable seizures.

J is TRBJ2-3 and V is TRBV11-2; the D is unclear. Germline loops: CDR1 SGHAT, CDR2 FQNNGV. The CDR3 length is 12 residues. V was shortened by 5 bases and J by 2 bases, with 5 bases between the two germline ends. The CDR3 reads CASSRATDTQYF. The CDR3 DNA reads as TGTGCCAGCAGCCGCGCCACAGATACGCAGTATTTT. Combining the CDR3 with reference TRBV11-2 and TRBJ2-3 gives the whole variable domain EAGVAQSPRYKIIEKRQSVAFWCNPISGHATLYWYQQILGQGPKLLIQFQNNGVVDDSQLPKDRFSAERLKGVDSTLKIQPAKLEDSAVYLCASSRATDTQYFGPGTRLTVL.

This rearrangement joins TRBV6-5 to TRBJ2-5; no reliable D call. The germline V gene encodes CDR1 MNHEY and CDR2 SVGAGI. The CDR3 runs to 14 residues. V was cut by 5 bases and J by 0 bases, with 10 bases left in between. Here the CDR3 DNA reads TGTGCCAGCAGTCCTGGACGGAACCAAGAGACCCAGTACTTC. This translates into CASSPGRNQETQYF.

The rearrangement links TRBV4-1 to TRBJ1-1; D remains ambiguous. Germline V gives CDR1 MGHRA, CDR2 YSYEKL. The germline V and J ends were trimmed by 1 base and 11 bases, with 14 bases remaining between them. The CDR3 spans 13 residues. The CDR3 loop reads CASSQVRPERAFF. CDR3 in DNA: TGCGCCAGCAGCCAAGTACGTCCAGAGAGGGCTTTCTTT.

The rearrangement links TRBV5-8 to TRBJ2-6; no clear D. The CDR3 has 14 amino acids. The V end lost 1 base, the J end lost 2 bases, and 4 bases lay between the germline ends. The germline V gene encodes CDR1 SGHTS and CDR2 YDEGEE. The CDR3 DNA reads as TGTGCCAGCAGCTTGCTCGCTGGGGCCAACGTCCTGACTTTC. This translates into CASSLLAGANVLTF.

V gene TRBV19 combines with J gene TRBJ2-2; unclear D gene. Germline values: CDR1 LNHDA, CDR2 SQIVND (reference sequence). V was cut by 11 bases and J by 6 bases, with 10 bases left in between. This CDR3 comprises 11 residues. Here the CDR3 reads CASAWSGELFF. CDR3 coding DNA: TGTGCCTCAGCCTGGTCCGGGGAGCTGTTTTTT.

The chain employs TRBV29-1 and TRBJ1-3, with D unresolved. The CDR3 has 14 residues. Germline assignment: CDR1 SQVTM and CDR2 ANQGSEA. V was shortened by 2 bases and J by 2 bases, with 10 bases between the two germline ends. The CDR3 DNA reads TGCAGCGTTGAAAACGCGAAGACTGGAAACACCATATATTTT. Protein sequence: CSVENAKTGNTIYF.

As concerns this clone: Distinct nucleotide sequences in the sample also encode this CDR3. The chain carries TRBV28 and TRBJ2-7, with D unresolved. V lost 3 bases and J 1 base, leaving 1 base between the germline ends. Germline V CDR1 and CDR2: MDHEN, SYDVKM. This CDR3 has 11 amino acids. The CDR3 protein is CASSFSYEQYF. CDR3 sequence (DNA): TGTGCCAGCAGTTTTTCCTACGAGCAGTACTTC.

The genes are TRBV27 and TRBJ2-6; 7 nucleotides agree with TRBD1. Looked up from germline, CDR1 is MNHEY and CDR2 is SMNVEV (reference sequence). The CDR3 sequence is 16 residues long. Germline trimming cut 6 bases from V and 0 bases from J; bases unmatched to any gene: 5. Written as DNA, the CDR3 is TGTGCCAGCAGCCGGACAGGCCTCTCTGGGGCCAACGTCCTGACTTTC. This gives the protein CASSRTGLSGANVLTF.

CDR3 in amino acids: CAISEERTGVAGELFF. In DNA form, the CDR3 reads TGTGCCATCAGTGAGGAACGCACAGGGGTCGCCGGGGAGCTGTTTTTT. J is TRBJ2-2 and V is TRBV10-3; 7 bases line up with TRBD1. The CDR3 spans 16 residues. With 2 bases clipped from V and 6 bases from J, the junction kept 9 bases outside the gene matches. Germline V gene sequence: CDR1 ENHRY, CDR2 SYGVKD.

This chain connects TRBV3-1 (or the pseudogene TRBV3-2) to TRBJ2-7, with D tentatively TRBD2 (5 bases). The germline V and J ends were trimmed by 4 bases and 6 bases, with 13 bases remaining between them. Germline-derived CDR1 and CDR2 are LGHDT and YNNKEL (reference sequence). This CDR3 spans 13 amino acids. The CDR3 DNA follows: TGTGCCAGCAGCCCCGCGGCTAGCTTCGAGCAGTACTTC. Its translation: CASSPAASFEQYF.

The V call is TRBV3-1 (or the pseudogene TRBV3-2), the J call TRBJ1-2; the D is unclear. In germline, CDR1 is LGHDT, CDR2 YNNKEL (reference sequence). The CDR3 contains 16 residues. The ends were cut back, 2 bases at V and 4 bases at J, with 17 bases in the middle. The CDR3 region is CASSQLKSVRSYGYTF. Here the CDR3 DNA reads TGTGCCAGCAGCCAATTAAAAAGCGTCCGGTCCTATGGCTACACCTTC.

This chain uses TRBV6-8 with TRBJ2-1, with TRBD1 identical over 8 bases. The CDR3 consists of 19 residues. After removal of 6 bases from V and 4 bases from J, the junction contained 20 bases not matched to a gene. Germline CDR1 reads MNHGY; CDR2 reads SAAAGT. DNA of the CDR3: TGTGCCAGCAGGGATACAGGGGGAGAGAAGGTTTCCAGGTACAATGAGCAGTTCTTC. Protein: CASRDTGGEKVSRYNEQFF.

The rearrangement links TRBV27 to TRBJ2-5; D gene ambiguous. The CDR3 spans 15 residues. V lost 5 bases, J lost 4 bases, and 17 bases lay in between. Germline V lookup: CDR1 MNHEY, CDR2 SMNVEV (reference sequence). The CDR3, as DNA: TGTGCCAGCAGTCCCACGGTGGTCAAGGGAGAGACCCAGTACTTC. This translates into CASSPTVVKGETQYF.

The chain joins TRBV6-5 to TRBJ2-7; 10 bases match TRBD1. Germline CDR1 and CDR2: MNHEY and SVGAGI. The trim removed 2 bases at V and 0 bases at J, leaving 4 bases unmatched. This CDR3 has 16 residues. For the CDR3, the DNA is TGTGCCAGCAGTTACGGGGGGACAGGGGTCTCCTACGAGCAGTACTTC. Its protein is CASSYGGTGVSYEQYF.

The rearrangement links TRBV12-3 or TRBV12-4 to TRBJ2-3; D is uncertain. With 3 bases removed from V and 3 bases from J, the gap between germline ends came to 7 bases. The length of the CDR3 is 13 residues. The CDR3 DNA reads TGTGCCAGCAGTTTGGGCCCAACAGATACGCAGTATTTT. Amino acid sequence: CASSLGPTDTQYF.

As DNA, the CDR3 is TGTGCCAGCAGCTTCCCGCCGGGACTTAAAGAGACCCAGTACTTC. It specifies CASSFPPGLKETQYF. V and J are TRBV7-9 and TRBJ2-5, with a possible D match to TRBD2 (6 bases). The CDR3 runs to 15 residues. From germline, CDR1 is SEHNR and CDR2 FQNEAQ (reference sequence). Trimming took 3 bases from V and 3 from J, leaving 14 bases between them.

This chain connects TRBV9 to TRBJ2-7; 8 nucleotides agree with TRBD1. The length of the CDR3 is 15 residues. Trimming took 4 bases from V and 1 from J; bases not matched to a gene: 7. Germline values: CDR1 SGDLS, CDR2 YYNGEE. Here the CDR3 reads CASSSTGAGSYEQYF. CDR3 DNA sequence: TGTGCCAGCAGCTCGACAGGGGCGGGGTCCTACGAGCAGTACTTC.